The T cell receptor (beta chain) under discussion was sequenced for a study of OX40 agonist ivuxolimab in advanced cancers. Study overall: Ivuxolimab, an agonist antibody against OX40 (CD134), was given to patients. Prior anti-PD-1, anti-PD-L1 or anti-CTLA-4 therapy was allowed; 40% had some. Partial responses were seen in three patients, one with hepatocellular carcinoma and two with cutaneous melanoma. Overall study results and limits: More expanded clones were seen, on average, in CD8+ T cells than in CD4+.

This clone has only one observation. The antigen remains unidentified. The ends were cut back, 0 bases at V and 10 bases at J, with 11 bases in the middle. The CDR3 totals 14 residues. Germline V gene lookup returns CDR1 SGHRS and CDR2 YFSETQ. Only in-frame clones appear in the TCRdb table, and some are missing; sequencing was by immunoSEQ multiplex PCR. The sample holds roughly 100,000 clones, 90% seen once. Here the sequenced sample was CD4+ or CD8+ T cells sorted from blood, taken in a trial of the OX40 agonist ivuxolimab. The TCR was taken from an adult with an advanced solid tumor such as melanoma, head and neck, liver or kidney cancer. V is TRBV5-1 and J is TRBJ1-6; no firm D call. CDR3 nucleotides: TGCGCCAGCAGCTTGGTTGGGAGGTGGTCACCCCTCCACTTT. Translating gives CASSLVGRWSPLHF.